This T cell receptor (beta chain) was sequenced for a study of beta chain features in type 1 diabetes. Overall study context: Some 110 million sorted cells were examined across all samples. Study-level findings and limits: VDJ junctions from patients with type 1 diabetes contained fewer insertions and more deletions. Reads derived from cDNA could over-represent cells showing high TCR expression. Patients with Type 1 diabetes showed moderately but significantly shorter TCRB CDR3s in all four CD4+ subsets.

Expressed TCRB transcripts were sequenced because the isolated RNA had all been reverse transcribed beforehand. Profiled with immunoSEQ multiplex PCR; TCRdb holds only in-frame clones, not every one. The sample includes 100,000 to 150,000 clones, approximately 9% seen only once; the top ten take approximately 0.7%. About this clone itself: Its antigen is still unknown.

One heparinised draw, averaging around 120 mL, was taken per donor. Germline V gene lookup returns CDR1 SQVTM and CDR2 ANQGSEA. The CDR3 has 14 residues. V was pared by 7 bases and J by 10 bases, with 9 bases of the junction left unmatched. This TCR derives from a man aged 25-45 years with type 1 diabetes. The sequenced sample was central memory CD4+ T cells from blood. V is TRBV29-1 and J is TRBJ1-6, with 11 bases aligning to TRBD1. CDR3 DNA: TGCAGCGCCCGGACAGGGGGCTCCCGGTCACCCCTCCACTTT. Protein: CSARTGGSRSPLHF. The full variable domain, in which reference TRBV29-1 and TRBJ1-6 provide the parts outside the CDR3, is SAVISQKPSRDICQRGTSLTIQCQVDSQVTMMFWYRQQPGQSLTLIATANQGSEATYESGFVIDKFPISRPNLTFSTLTVSNMSPEDSSIYLCSARTGGSRSPLHFGNGTRLTVT.